There are many counts of the clone carrying this T cell receptor (beta chain). Its cognate antigen is unknown. The data derive from a study of CD8 T cells in ankylosing spondylitis. General study results and limits: The clones that were linked to disease were reported to be significantly enriched in matched synovial fluid samples from ankylosing spondylitis patients.

Making use of molecular barcodes, quantitative 5'-RACE generated TCR beta libraries. MiXCR, applied by TCRdb to the 5' RACE reads, yields one record per CDR3 protein. The table shows approximately 210,000 distinct CDR3 sequences, with around 13% occurring only once. The CDR3 totals 13 residues. Trimming cost V 3 bases and J 5 bases, with 8 bases left between them. Germline V gene sequence: CDR1 ENHRY, CDR2 SYGVKD. The chain recombines TRBV10-3 with TRBJ2-1; D unresolved. The TCR comes from a male donor with ankylosing spondylitis or in good health (not recorded which). The sample comprised blood, either unsorted or a sorted T cell fraction (not recorded which). CDR3 sequence: CAISDTEDNEQFF. CDR3 coding DNA: TGTGCCATCAGTGACACCGAGGACAATGAGCAGTTCTTC.